The clone carrying this T cell receptor beta chain was seen only once. The record originates from a study of blood T cell repertoires in COVID-19. Authors' data handling: Amplifying reference gene primers gave estimates of nucleated cell counts. This table comes from immunoSEQ multiplex PCR, and its TCRdb copy is limited to in-frame clones, with some not included. Clone size and V and J calls were adopted from that table, with D and trimming inferred from the DNA. This table holds under 300,000 clones, around 84% found once. This TCR came from a middle-aged man who had recovered from COVID-19. Sequencing used peripheral blood.

The CDR3 protein is CASSQVLVTGVLAPYEQYF. The DNA for the CDR3 is TGTGCCAGCAGCCAAGTTCTCGTGACCGGGGTCCTAGCCCCCTACGAGCAGTACTTC. The chain combines TRBV3-1 (or the pseudogene TRBV3-2) with TRBJ2-7; TRBD2 might be the D (5 bases). Germline V gives CDR1 LGHDT, CDR2 YNNKEL (reference sequence). This CDR3 comprises 19 residues. The V end was cut by 1 base, the J end by 2 bases, with 24 bases between.